These T cell receptor beta chains were read from a single sample in a study of control samples from healthy donors and cancer patients. Data came from immunoSEQ multiplex PCR; TCRdb stores just in-frame clones and leaves some out. The repertoire holds some 120,000 clones, with roughly 84% as singletons. The sample consisted of blood. These receptors all stem from a young man in good health. CDR3s include the opening cysteine and the closing phenylalanine or tryptophan. Fields, in order: V gene, D gene, clone size, J gene, CDR3 length, CDR3 protein, CDR3 DNA. D genes are given only for firm matches. The listing skips clone size in some rows; elsewhere it reads once, few, many or a size class.

>TRBV24-1|TRBD1|NA|TRBJ2-2|16
CATSDRTGGVTGELFF
TGTGCCACCAGTGACCGGACAGGGGGAGTCACCGGGGAGCTGTTTTTT
>TRBV6-2/TRBV6-3|NA|NA|TRBJ1-5|16
CASSLKDSMGNQPQHF
TGTGCCAGCAGTCTTAAAGACAGCATGGGCAATCAGCCCCAGCATTTT
>TRBV30|NA|NA|TRBJ1-1|16
CAWSPRRGLGETEAFF
TGTGCCTGGAGTCCTCGTCGGGGACTTGGAGAAACTGAAGCTTTCTTT
>TRBV27|TRBD2|NA|TRBJ2-7|17
CASTPGLAGAGGYEQYF
TGTGCCAGTACGCCGGGACTAGCGGGAGCCGGGGGCTACGAGCAGTACTTC
>TRBV20-1|TRBD2|NA|TRBJ2-3|14
CSASASGRTDTQYF
TGCAGTGCTAGTGCTAGCGGGCGCACAGATACGCAGTATTTT
>TRBV10-1|NA|few|TRBJ1-1|12
CASSIGGSEAFF
TGCGCCAGCAGTATCGGAGGCTCTGAAGCTTTCTTT
>TRBV5-1|NA|NA|TRBJ2-1|16
CASSPYAGGPYNEQFF
TGCGCCAGCAGCCCATACGCAGGGGGGCCCTACAATGAGCAGTTCTTC
>TRBV19|NA|NA|TRBJ2-3|13
CASSPSGTDTQYF
TGTGCCAGTAGTCCCTCCGGCACAGATACGCAGTATTTT
>TRBV3-1/TRBV3-2|TRBD1|NA|TRBJ1-2|14
CASSQDLTGDGYTF
TGTGCCAGCAGCCAAGATCTGACAGGGGATGGCTACACCTTC
>TRBV5-4|TRBD1|few|TRBJ2-4|13
CASSWDRRNIQYF
TGTGCCAGCAGCTGGGACAGGCGAAACATTCAGTACTTC
>TRBV5-1|NA|NA|TRBJ2-5|15
CASSGAGGNEETQYF
TGCGCCAGCAGCGGGGCTGGCGGGAACGAAGAGACCCAGTACTTC
>TRBV12-3/TRBV12-4|NA|NA|TRBJ1-5|13
CASKARGGEPQHF
TGTGCCAGCAAAGCTCGGGGTGGGGAGCCCCAGCATTTT
>TRBV27|NA|NA|TRBJ2-1|13
CASSKEAQHEQFF
TGTGCCAGCAGTAAAGAGGCACAGCATGAGCAGTTCTTC
>TRBV14|TRBD1|NA|TRBJ2-6|14
CASSQDRGTGVLTF
TGTGCCAGCAGCCAAGACAGGGGGACAGGCGTCCTGACTTTC
>TRBV10-3|NA|NA|TRBJ2-7|13
CAISDRISYEQYF
TGTGCCATCAGTGACAGGATCTCCTACGAGCAGTACTTC
>TRBV2|NA|NA|TRBJ1-1|11
CAIQGNTEAFF
TGTGCCATTCAGGGGAACACTGAAGCTTTCTTT
>TRBV10-3|NA|NA|TRBJ2-7|15
CAISESGPGSYEQYF
TGTGCCATCAGTGAGTCGGGGCCGGGCTCCTACGAGCAGTACTTC
>TRBV18|NA|NA|TRBJ2-7|15
CASSQTRDRTYEQYF
TGTGCCAGCTCCCAAACGCGCGACAGAACCTACGAGCAGTACTTC
>TRBV29-1|NA|NA|TRBJ1-2|16
CSVELASGGGGYGYTF
TGCAGCGTTGAGCTGGCGTCCGGGGGCGGTGGCTATGGCTACACCTTC
>TRBV11-2|NA|NA|TRBJ2-7|11
CASSNHYEQYF
TGTGCCAGCAGCAACCACTACGAGCAGTACTTC
>TRBV28|NA|few|TRBJ1-1|15
CASSLRQPGSTEAFF
TGTGCCAGCAGTTTACGGCAGCCCGGGAGCACTGAAGCTTTCTTT
>TRBV30|NA|NA|TRBJ2-7|12
CAWRGQGHEQYF
TGTGCCTGGAGAGGTCAGGGGCACGAGCAGTACTTC
>TRBV19|NA|NA|TRBJ2-2|17
CASSFLEGDMNTGELFF
TGTGCCAGTAGTTTCCTCGAGGGTGACATGAACACCGGGGAGCTGTTTTTT
>TRBV7-9|NA|NA|TRBJ2-1|14
CASSLSGGGNEQFF
TGTGCCAGCAGCTTATCCGGGGGTGGAAATGAGCAGTTCTTC
>TRBV5-8|NA|NA|TRBJ2-3|13
CASLSVTVDTQYF
TGTGCCAGCCTCTCAGTTACCGTGGATACGCAGTATTTT
>TRBV10-1|NA|NA|TRBJ1-4|13
CASSESGNEKLFF
TGCGCCAGCAGTGAGTCGGGTAATGAAAAACTGTTTTTT
>TRBV18|TRBD1|NA|TRBJ1-2|14
CASSPDRAAYGYTF
TGTGCCAGCTCTCCGGACAGGGCGGCCTATGGCTACACCTTC
>TRBV5-1|TRBD1|NA|TRBJ1-4|15
CASSDPGQGGGKLFF
TGCGCCAGCAGCGACCCGGGACAGGGTGGGGGAAAACTGTTTTTT